This T cell receptor beta chain is from a study of blood T cell repertoires in COVID-19. For the study at large: There were acute and convalescent COVID-19 samples, and they came from the United States, Italy and Spain. T cells, B-cell-depleted T cells, or PBMCs supplied cDNA or gDNA.

In the authors' workflow: Quantification of nucleated cells was approximated via reference gene primer amplification. Sequenced by immunoSEQ multiplex PCR; TCRdb stores in-frame clones only, minus some. The DNA was the basis for D and trimming; V, J and clone size are from that table. The table has 90,000 to 120,000 clones, roughly 84% seen once; the top ten hold roughly 4.6%. Germline V gives CDR1 GTSNPN, CDR2 SVGIG (reference sequence). The CDR3 is 15 residues long. V lost 1 base to trimming and J lost 7 bases, with 19 bases between them. The receptor comes from a human donor in a cohort sampled during active COVID-19. The chain carries TRBV30 and TRBJ1-1, with a possible D match to TRBD1 (5 bases). The sequenced material came from peripheral blood. The CDR3 reads CAWSGTPIPGNEAFF. The DNA of the CDR3 is TGTGCCTGGAGTGGGACCCCAATACCAGGGAATGAAGCTTTCTTT. Using reference TRBV30 and TRBJ1-1 for the parts outside the CDR3, the full variable domain is SQTIHQWPATLVQPVGSPLSLECTVEGTSNPNLYWYRQAAGRGLQLLFYSVGIGQISSEVPQNLSASRPQDRQFILSSKKLLLSDSGFYLCAWSGTPIPGNEAFFGQGTRLTVV.